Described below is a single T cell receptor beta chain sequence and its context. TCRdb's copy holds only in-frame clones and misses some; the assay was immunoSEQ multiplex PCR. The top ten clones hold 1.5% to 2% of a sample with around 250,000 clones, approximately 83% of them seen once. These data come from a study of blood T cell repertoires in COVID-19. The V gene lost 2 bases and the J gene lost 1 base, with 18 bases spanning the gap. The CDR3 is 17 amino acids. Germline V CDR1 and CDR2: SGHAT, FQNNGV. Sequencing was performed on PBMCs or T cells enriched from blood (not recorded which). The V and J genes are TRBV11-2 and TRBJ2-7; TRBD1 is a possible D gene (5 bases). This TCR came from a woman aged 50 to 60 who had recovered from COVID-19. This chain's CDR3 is CASSLLRGHRGSYEQYF. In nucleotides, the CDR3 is TGTGCCAGCAGCTTACTTCGAGGACACCGCGGTTCCTACGAGCAGTACTTC.